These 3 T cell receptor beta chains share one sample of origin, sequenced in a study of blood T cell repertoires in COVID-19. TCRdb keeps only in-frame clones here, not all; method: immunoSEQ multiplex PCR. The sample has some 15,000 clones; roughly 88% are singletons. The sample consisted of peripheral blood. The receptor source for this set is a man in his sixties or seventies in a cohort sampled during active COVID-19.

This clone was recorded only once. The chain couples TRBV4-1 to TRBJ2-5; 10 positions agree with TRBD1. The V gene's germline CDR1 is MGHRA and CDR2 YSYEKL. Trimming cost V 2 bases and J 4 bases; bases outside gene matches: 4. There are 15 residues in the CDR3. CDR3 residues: CASSQPDRGLETQYF. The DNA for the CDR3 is TGCGCCAGCAGCCAACCTGACAGGGGGCTAGAGACCCAGTACTTC.

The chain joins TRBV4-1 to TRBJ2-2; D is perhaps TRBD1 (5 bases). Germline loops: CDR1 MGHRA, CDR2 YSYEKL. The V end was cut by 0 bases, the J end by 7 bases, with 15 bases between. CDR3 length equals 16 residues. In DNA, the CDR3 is TGCGCCAGCAGCCAAGAAGGGGCTAGTTTCGGCGGGGAGCTGTTTTTT. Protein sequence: CASSQEGASFGGELFF.

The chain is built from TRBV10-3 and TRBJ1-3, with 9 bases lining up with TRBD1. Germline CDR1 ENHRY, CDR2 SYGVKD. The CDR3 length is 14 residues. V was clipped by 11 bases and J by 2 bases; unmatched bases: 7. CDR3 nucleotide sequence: TGTGCCGTAATGGGACAGGGAACTGGAAACACCATATATTTT. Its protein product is CAVMGQGTGNTIYF.